This TCR beta chain was sequenced during a study of blood T cell repertoires in COVID-19. Study overall: The United States, Italy and Spain were the sources of the acute and convalescent COVID-19 samples. T cells, B-cell-depleted T cells, or PBMCs provided the cDNA or gDNA that served as material.

There are 13 residues in the CDR3. Germline CDR1 reads GTSNPN; CDR2 reads SVGIG (reference sequence). The V gene lost 2 bases and the J gene lost 5 bases, with 9 bases spanning the gap. TCRdb's copy holds only in-frame clones and misses some; the assay was immunoSEQ multiplex PCR. The sample gives about 140,000 clones, nearly 80% of which show up once; less than 3% is in the top ten. This sequence was found in a woman aged 50 to 65 who had recovered from COVID-19. Sequences were obtained from PBMCs or T cells enriched from blood (not recorded which). The V call is TRBV30, the J call TRBJ2-2; TRBD1 might be the D (5 bases). The CDR3 sequence: CAWSPGYTGELFF. The CDR3, as DNA: TGTGCCTGGAGTCCAGGGTATACCGGGGAGCTGTTTTTT.